What follows is one T cell receptor (beta chain) and its context. The data belong to a study of blood T cell repertoires in COVID-19. Study-level information: The samples span acute and convalescent COVID-19 from the United States, Italy and Spain. Sample material is recorded as cDNA or gDNA derived from T cells, B-cell-depleted T cells, or PBMCs.

Using immunoSEQ multiplex PCR, the repertoire was profiled, and TCRdb retains in-frame clones only, with some absent. The profile shows roughly 130,000 clones, 84% of them singletons. The CDR3 covers 11 residues. Per germline, CDR1 SGHNT and CDR2 YENEEA. Deletions cut 6 bases from V and 10 bases from J, with 10 bases between. The sequenced sample consisted of peripheral blood. This sequence originates from a woman aged 25-40 years who had recovered from COVID-19. This rearrangement joins TRBV11-3 to TRBJ2-1; the D gene is possibly TRBD2 (5 bases). CDR3: CASSSRGEQFF. DNA of the CDR3: TGTGCCAGCAGTTCACGCGGGGAGCAGTTCTTC.